Included here is one T cell receptor (beta chain) sequence, with context. Antigen: not known. The data belong to a study of T cells in tuberculosis. Background on the study: T cells were selected with CD1B tetramers loaded with glucose monomycolate. IGRA-negative adolescents, IGRA-positive adolescents with latent tuberculosis and adults with active tuberculosis formed this South African cohort. PBMC were archived before or within 7 days of starting treatment.

General study findings and limits: Active tuberculosis patients had shorter CDR3-alpha; the beta difference was nonsignificant.

Generated by immunoSEQ multiplex PCR, the TCRdb table keeps only in-frame clones and is missing some. This sample has about 33,000 clones, with about 90% found just once. The length of the CDR3 is 15 residues. Germline V gives CDR1 SGHKS, CDR2 YYEKEE (reference sequence). With 0 bases removed from V and 6 bases from J, the gap between germline ends came to 12 bases. Time point meaning: new active TB diagnosis, blood taken before or within 7 days of starting treatment. This sample comprised PBMCs, obtained at tuberculosis diagnosis. The origin of this receptor is an adult with tuberculosis. Some clones in this sample may be carry-over from other donors' samples. The rearrangement joins TRBV5-5 to TRBJ2-2; no firm D call. CDR3 sequence: CASSLAGRVAGELFF. CDR3 nucleotides: TGTGCCAGCAGCTTGGCAGGTCGAGTCGCCGGGGAGCTGTTTTTT.